A selection of T cell receptor beta chains follows, all from one sample in a study of blood T cell repertoires in COVID-19. Produced via immunoSEQ multiplex PCR; TCRdb's table is partial and in-frame only. Altogether more than 150,000 clones are present, about 86% being singletons, with the ten largest covering around 6.6%. What was sequenced was peripheral blood. The source is a man aged 50 to 59 with active or convalescent COVID-19. CDR3s include the opening cysteine and the closing phenylalanine or tryptophan. A D gene is named only where the DNA matches it firmly. Expanded clones are given a class, and other clones once, few, many or no size at all.

DNA,CDR3,V,size,J,D
TGTGCCAGCACCCTAAGAGAGGGAGCCAGCCACTTT,CASTLREGASHF,TRBV6-5,NA,TRBJ1-6,NA
TGTGCCAGCAGCTTGAACAGCTACACTGAAGCTTTCTTT,CASSLNSYTEAFF,TRBV11-3,NA,TRBJ1-1,NA
TGTGCCAGTAGTACGAATGCAGGGGTTCTGAACACTGAAGCTTTCTTT,CASSTNAGVLNTEAFF,TRBV19,NA,TRBJ1-1,NA
TGTGCCAGCAGCTTGGTTACATCCTACGAGCAGTACTTC,CASSLVTSYEQYF,TRBV5-5,NA,TRBJ2-7,NA
TGTGCCAGCAGCTTAGATTCACATCAAGAGCAGTACTTC,CASSLDSHQEQYF,TRBV11-3,NA,TRBJ2-7,NA
TGTGCCAGCCGAAGACGGGAGAACACTGAAGCTTTCTTT,CASRRRENTEAFF,TRBV3-1/TRBV3-2,NA,TRBJ1-1,NA
TGTGCCAGCAGCTTAACAGGGGACTATTCACCCCTCCACTTT,CASSLTGDYSPLHF,TRBV7-3,NA,TRBJ1-6,NA
TGTGCCAGCAGTTTCCATGCGGGGGAAAAACTGTTTTTT,CASSFHAGEKLFF,TRBV28,NA,TRBJ1-4,NA
TGCGCCAGCAGCTTAGAAACAGGGGGCGCGGGTCAGCCCCAGCATTTT,CASSLETGGAGQPQHF,TRBV5-1,NA,TRBJ1-5,TRBD1
TGTGCCAGCAGCGTAGACCAACAGGGGGGAAAATACACTGAAGCTTTCTTT,CASSVDQQGGKYTEAFF,TRBV9,NA,TRBJ1-1,TRBD1
TGCAGCGTTGAAGACTTTACTGGGGGGGAGACCCAGTACTTC,CSVEDFTGGETQYF,TRBV29-1,NA,TRBJ2-5,NA
TGTGCCAGCAGTTACCGAAAGCGGGGGCAACACAATGAGCAGTTCTTC,CASSYRKRGQHNEQFF,TRBV6-2/TRBV6-3,once,TRBJ2-1,TRBD2
TGCGCCAGCAGCCACCGGGAGACTAATGAAAAACTGTTTTTT,CASSHRETNEKLFF,TRBV4-1,NA,TRBJ1-4,NA
TGTGCCAGCAGCTCACAGGGGACTAGCACAGATACGCAGTATTTT,CASSSQGTSTDTQYF,TRBV4-2,once,TRBJ2-3,NA
TGTGCCAGCAGCTTAGTGAGCTTACGACAGTCGGCCGGGGAGCTGTTTTTT,CASSLVSLRQSAGELFF,TRBV7-8,once,TRBJ2-2,NA
TGTGCCAGTAGTCTTCGGGTACGCTTCATTCCCATTCCGAATCAGCCCCAGCATTTT,CASSLRVRFIPIPNQPQHF,TRBV19,NA,TRBJ1-5,NA
TGTGCCAGCAGGCTAGCGGGACTCACCGGGGAGCTGTTTTTT,CASRLAGLTGELFF,TRBV2,NA,TRBJ2-2,TRBD2
TGTGCCAGCAGCATCCCGGAGGGGATGGGCTATGGCTACACCTTC,CASSIPEGMGYGYTF,TRBV5-6,few,TRBJ1-2,NA
TGCGCCAGCAGAGGAGCCAACGCTTTGAACACTGAAGCTTTCTTT,CASRGANALNTEAFF,TRBV5-1,NA,TRBJ1-1,NA
TGTGCCAGCAGTCGACGGACAGTTGAAGCTTTCTTT,CASSRRTVEAFF,TRBV12-3/TRBV12-4,NA,TRBJ1-1,NA
TGTGCCAGCAGCTTAGCTCAGGGGGAGCAGTACTTC,CASSLAQGEQYF,TRBV7-9,NA,TRBJ2-7,NA
TGTGCCAGCAGCCAAGATGCAGGGGCCAGGGGGAATTCACCCCTCCACTTT,CASSQDAGARGNSPLHF,TRBV4-2,NA,TRBJ1-6,TRBD1
TGTGCCAGCAGCACCACCACAGGGGTTGGAGAAAAACTGTTTTTT,CASSTTTGVGEKLFF,TRBV9,NA,TRBJ1-4,TRBD1
TGTGCCTGGAGTGTAATGGGAGGTACTGAAAAACTGTTTTTT,CAWSVMGGTEKLFF,TRBV30,NA,TRBJ1-4,NA
TGTGCCAGCAGCTTAGCCCTAGGGACAGGGATCTCACCCCTCCACTTT,CASSLALGTGISPLHF,TRBV7-2,NA,TRBJ1-6,TRBD1
TGTGCCACCAGCAGAGACAGGGGGTTACAAGAGACCCAGTACTTC,CATSRDRGLQETQYF,TRBV15,NA,TRBJ2-5,TRBD1
TGTGCCAGCAGCTTAGAACCGGGGATTGAGACCCAGTACTTC,CASSLEPGIETQYF,TRBV7-2,NA,TRBJ2-5,NA
TGTGCCAGCAGCTACGGAGCGGGAGGGAACACAGATACGCAGTATTTT,CASSYGAGGNTDTQYF,TRBV7-9,once,TRBJ2-3,TRBD2
TGTGCCAGCAGTGCTACTACCAGCACAGATACGCAGTATTTT,CASSATTSTDTQYF,TRBV6-4,once,TRBJ2-3,NA
TGTGCCAGCAGCTCCTGGACTAGCGGGAGAAACGAGCAGTACTTC,CASSSWTSGRNEQYF,TRBV7-8,NA,TRBJ2-7,TRBD2
TGCGCCAGCAGCTTTAAAGGAGACAATGAGCAGTTCTTC,CASSFKGDNEQFF,TRBV5-1,NA,TRBJ2-1,NA
TGTGCCACCAGTGAAGACCGGACTAGCGGGAGTAATGAGCAGTTCTTC,CATSEDRTSGSNEQFF,TRBV24-1,NA,TRBJ2-1,TRBD2
TGTGCCACCCTCCGGCCCGACACGGATAGCTCCTACGAGCAGTACTTC,CATLRPDTDSSYEQYF,TRBV24-1,NA,TRBJ2-7,NA
TGTGCCAGCAGCGCCCTCCCAACAGGGGCATCTGGAAACACCATATATTTT,CASSALPTGASGNTIYF,TRBV9,NA,TRBJ1-3,TRBD1
TGTGCCAGCTCACCTTGGGCCAGCCTACAAGAGACCCAGTACTTC,CASSPWASLQETQYF,TRBV18,NA,TRBJ2-5,NA
TGTGCCAGCAGCGTAGATCCCAGGGGGCGTGATTCACCCCTCCACTTT,CASSVDPRGRDSPLHF,TRBV9,NA,TRBJ1-6,TRBD1
TGCAGCGTTTTGGACATTCCAGGGAATCAGCCCCAGCATTTT,CSVLDIPGNQPQHF,TRBV29-1,NA,TRBJ1-5,NA
TGTGCCAGCAGTTACTCGCGTCGCGCGGGGGAAGCTTTCTTT,CASSYSRRAGEAFF,TRBV6-5,NA,TRBJ1-1,NA
TGTGCCAGCAGCCAAACGGGAGTTTGGAATGAGCAGTTCTTC,CASSQTGVWNEQFF,TRBV7-3,once,TRBJ2-1,NA
TGTGCCAGCAGCTCCCCTCTGCGTGGTTTGTTGCCCCTGGAGCTGTTTTTT,CASSSPLRGLLPLELFF,TRBV7-2,NA,TRBJ2-2,NA
TGTGCCAGCAGCTTAACGGGGGGACTAGGGGAAGGCAATGAGCAGTTCTTC,CASSLTGGLGEGNEQFF,TRBV7-3,NA,TRBJ2-1,TRBD2
TGTGCCAGCTCACCTCGTGGGACTAGCGGGGTCACAGATACGCAGTATTTT,CASSPRGTSGVTDTQYF,TRBV18,NA,TRBJ2-3,TRBD2
TGTGCCAGCAGTGCACCCGGGACAGGAGTCTCTGGGGCCAACGTCCTGACTTTC,CASSAPGTGVSGANVLTF,TRBV6-2/TRBV6-3,NA,TRBJ2-6,TRBD1
TGTGCCATCACCGGGTCTGTCTCTGGAAACACCATATATTTT,CAITGSVSGNTIYF,TRBV10-3,NA,TRBJ1-3,NA
TGTGCCAGTAGTATCGACAAGAACTATGGCTACACCTTC,CASSIDKNYGYTF,TRBV19,NA,TRBJ1-2,NA
TGTGCCAGCAGCCCCCACGGGGGGGAGACCCAGTACTTC,CASSPHGGETQYF,TRBV3-1/TRBV3-2,NA,TRBJ2-5,TRBD2
TGTGCCAGCAGTTTAGCAGGGGGTACTGAAGCTTTCTTT,CASSLAGGTEAFF,TRBV12-3/TRBV12-4,NA,TRBJ1-1,NA
TGTGCCAGCAGCAGACAGGGGGCGGGTGGCTACACCTTC,CASSRQGAGGYTF,TRBV12-3/TRBV12-4,NA,TRBJ1-2,TRBD1
TGTGCCACCAGCACCATGACGGGGGCCTACAATGAGCAGTTCTTC,CATSTMTGAYNEQFF,TRBV15,NA,TRBJ2-1,NA
TGTGCCACCAGTGGATTAGCGGGGGTCTCCGGGGAGCTGTTTTTT,CATSGLAGVSGELFF,TRBV24-1,NA,TRBJ2-2,TRBD2
TGTGCCACTACTAGCGATAGGGACGGGGAGCAGTTCTTC,CATTSDRDGEQFF,TRBV10-3,NA,TRBJ2-1,TRBD2
TGTGCCAGCAGCTTATCAGCGGGGAGTGGTACCGGGGAGCTGTTTTTT,CASSLSAGSGTGELFF,TRBV7-3,NA,TRBJ2-2,TRBD2
TGTGCCAGCAGCGTAGAGGTGAATCAGGCCACTGAAGCTTTCTTT,CASSVEVNQATEAFF,TRBV9,NA,TRBJ1-1,NA
TGTGCCAGCAGCTTAGCCACAGGTCTGAACACTGAAGCTTTCTTT,CASSLATGLNTEAFF,TRBV7-6,NA,TRBJ1-1,NA